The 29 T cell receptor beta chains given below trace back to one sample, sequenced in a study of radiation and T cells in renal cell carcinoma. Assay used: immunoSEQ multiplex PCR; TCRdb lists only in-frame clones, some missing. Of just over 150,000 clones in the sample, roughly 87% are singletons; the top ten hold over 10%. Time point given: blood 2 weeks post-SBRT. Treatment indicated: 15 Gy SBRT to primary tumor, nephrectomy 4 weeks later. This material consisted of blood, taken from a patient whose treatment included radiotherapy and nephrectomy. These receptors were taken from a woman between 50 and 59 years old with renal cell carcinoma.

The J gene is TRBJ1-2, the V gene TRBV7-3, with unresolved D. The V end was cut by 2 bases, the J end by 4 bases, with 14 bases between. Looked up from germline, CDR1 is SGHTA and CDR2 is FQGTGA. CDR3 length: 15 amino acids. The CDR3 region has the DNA TGTGCCAGCAGCTTATGGGGTAACAGCCCCTATGGCTACACCTTC. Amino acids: CASSLWGNSPYGYTF. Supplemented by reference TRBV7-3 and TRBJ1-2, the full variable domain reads GAGVSQTPSNKVTEKGKYVELRCDPISGHTALYWYRQSLGQGPEFLIYFQGTGAADDSGLPNDRFFAVRPEGSVSTLKIQRTERGDSAVYLCASSLWGNSPYGYTFGSGTRLTVV.

Here the CDR3 reads CASSLALGAREKLFF. The DNA of the CDR3 is TGTGCCAGCAGCTTAGCGCTAGGGGCGCGGGAAAAACTGTTTTTT. The chain employs TRBV7-9 and TRBJ1-4; D might be TRBD1 (5 bases). The V end was cut by 0 bases, the J end by 8 bases, with 13 bases between. The CDR3 extends over 15 amino acids. Germline V CDR1 and CDR2: SEHNR, FQNEAQ (reference sequence).

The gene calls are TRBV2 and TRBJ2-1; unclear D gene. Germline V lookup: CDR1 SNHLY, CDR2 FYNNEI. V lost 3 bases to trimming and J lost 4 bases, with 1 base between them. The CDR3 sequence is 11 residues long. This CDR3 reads CASSEYNEQFF. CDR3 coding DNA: TGTGCCAGCAGTGAGTACAATGAGCAGTTCTTC.

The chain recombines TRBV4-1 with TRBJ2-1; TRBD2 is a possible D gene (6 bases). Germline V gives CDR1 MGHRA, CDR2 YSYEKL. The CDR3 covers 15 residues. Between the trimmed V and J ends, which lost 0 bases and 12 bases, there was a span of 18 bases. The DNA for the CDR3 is TGCGCCAGCAGCCAAGATGGAGCGGGCAGATGGGGGCAGTTCTTC. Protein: CASSQDGAGRWGQFF.

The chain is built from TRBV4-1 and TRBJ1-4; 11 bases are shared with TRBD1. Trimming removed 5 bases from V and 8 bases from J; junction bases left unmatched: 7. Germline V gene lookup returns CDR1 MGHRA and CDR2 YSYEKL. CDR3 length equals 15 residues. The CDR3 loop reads CASSAPDRGQEKLFF. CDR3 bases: TGCGCCAGCAGCGCCCCGGACAGGGGGCAGGAAAAACTGTTTTTT.

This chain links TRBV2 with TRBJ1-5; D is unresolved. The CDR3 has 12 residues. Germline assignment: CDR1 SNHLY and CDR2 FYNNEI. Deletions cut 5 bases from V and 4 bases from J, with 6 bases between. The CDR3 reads CASSFGNQPQHF. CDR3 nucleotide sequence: TGTGCCAGCAGTTTCGGGAATCAGCCCCAGCATTTT. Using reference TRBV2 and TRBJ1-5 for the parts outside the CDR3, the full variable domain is EPEVTQTPSHQVTQMGQEVILRCVPISNHLYFYWYRQILGQKVEFLVSFYNNEISEKSEIFDDQFSVERPDGSNFTLKIRSTKLEDSAMYFCASSFGNQPQHFGDGTRLSIL.

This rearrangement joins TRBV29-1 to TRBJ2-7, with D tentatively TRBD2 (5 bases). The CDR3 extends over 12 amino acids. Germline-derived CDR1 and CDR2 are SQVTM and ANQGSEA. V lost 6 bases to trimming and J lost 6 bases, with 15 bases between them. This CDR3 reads CSVSGFVGEQYF. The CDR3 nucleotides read TGCAGCGTCTCGGGGTTCGTTGGCGAGCAGTACTTC.

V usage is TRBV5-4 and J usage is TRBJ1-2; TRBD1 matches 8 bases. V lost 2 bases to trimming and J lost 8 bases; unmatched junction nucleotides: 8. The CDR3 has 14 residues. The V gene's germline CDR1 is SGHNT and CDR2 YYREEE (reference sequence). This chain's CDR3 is CASSFIEDREGYTF. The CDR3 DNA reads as TGTGCCAGCAGCTTCATCGAGGACAGGGAAGGCTACACCTTC.

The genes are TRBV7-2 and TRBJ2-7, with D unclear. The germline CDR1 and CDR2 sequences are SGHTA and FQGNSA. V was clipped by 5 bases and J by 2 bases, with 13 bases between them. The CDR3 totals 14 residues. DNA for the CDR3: TGTGCCAGCAGCCCCAGCCCAGGTCCCTACGAGCAGTACTTC. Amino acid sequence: CASSPSPGPYEQYF.

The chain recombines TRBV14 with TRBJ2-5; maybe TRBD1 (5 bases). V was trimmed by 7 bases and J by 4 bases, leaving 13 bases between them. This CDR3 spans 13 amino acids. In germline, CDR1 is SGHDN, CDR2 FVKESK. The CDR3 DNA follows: TGTGCCAGCAACAACAGGCAGTCAGAGACCCAGTACTTC. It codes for CASNNRQSETQYF.

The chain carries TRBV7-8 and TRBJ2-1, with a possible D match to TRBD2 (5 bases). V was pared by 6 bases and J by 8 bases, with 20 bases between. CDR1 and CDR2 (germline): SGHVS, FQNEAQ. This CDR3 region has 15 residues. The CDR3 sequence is CASRTQSPGLDEQFF. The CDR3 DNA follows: TGTGCCAGCAGAACCCAGTCCCCCGGACTCGATGAGCAGTTCTTC. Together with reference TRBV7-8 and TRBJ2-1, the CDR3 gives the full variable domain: GAGVSQSPRYKVAKRGQDVALRCDPISGHVSLFWYQQALGQGPEFLTYFQNEAQLDKSGLPSDRFFAERPEGSVSTLKIQRTQQEDSAVYLCASRTQSPGLDEQFFGPGTRLTVL.

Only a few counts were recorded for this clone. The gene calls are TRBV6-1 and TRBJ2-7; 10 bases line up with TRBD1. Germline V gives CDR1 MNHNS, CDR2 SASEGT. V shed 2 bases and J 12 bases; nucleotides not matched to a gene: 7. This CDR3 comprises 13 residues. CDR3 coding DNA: TGTGCCAGCAGTGAAAGCCTGACAGGGGGCATGTACTTC. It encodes CASSESLTGGMYF.

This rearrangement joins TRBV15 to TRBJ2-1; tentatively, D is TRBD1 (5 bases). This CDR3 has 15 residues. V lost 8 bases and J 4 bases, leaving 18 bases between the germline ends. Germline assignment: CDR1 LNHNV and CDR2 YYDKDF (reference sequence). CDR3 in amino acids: CATSRSQVGYNEQFF. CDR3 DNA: TGTGCCACCTCTCGATCACAGGTTGGGTACAATGAGCAGTTCTTC.

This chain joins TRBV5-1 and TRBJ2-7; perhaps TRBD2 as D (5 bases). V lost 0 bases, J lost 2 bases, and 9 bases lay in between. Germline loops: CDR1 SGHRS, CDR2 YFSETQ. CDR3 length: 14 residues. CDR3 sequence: CASSLEGGPYEQYF. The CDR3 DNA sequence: TGCGCCAGCAGCTTGGAAGGCGGGCCCTACGAGCAGTACTTC.

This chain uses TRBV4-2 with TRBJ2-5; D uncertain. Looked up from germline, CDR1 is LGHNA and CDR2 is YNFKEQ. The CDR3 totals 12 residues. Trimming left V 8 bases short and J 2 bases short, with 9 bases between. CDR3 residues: CASLKLQETQYF. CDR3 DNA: TGTGCCAGCCTGAAACTTCAAGAGACCCAGTACTTC.

The chain's CDR3 is CASGLGTGQPYGYTF. CDR3 nucleotide sequence: TGTGCTAGTGGTTTAGGCACCGGACAACCCTATGGCTACACCTTC. The chain links TRBV12-5 to TRBJ1-2, with D maybe TRBD1 (5 bases). CDR1 is LGHNT and CDR2 is FRNRAP in the germline V gene. CDR3 size: 15 residues. Trimming pared 3 bases from V and 4 bases from J, leaving 15 bases between. The full variable domain, rest sourced from reference TRBV12-5 and TRBJ1-2, is DARVTQTPRHKVTEMGQEVTMRCQPILGHNTVFWYRQTMMQGLELLAYFRNRAPLDDSGMPKDRFSAEMPDATLATLKIQPSEPRDSAVYFCASGLGTGQPYGYTFGSGTRLTVV.

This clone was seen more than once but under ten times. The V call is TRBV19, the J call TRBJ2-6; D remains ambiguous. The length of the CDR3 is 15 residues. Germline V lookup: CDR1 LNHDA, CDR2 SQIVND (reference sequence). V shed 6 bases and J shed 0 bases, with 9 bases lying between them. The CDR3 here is CASRTVSSGANVLTF. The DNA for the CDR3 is TGTGCCAGTAGGACCGTGAGCTCTGGGGCCAACGTCCTGACTTTC.

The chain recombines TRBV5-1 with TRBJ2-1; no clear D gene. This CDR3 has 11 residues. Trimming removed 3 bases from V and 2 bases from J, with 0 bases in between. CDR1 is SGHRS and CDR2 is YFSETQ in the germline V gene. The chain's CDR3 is CASSSYNEQFF. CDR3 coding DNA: TGCGCCAGCAGCTCCTACAATGAGCAGTTCTTC.

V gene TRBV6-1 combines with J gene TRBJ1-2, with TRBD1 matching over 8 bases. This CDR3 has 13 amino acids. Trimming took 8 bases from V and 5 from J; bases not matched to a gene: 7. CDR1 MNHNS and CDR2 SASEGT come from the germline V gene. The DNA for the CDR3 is TGTGCCAGCGAGGACAGGGTATCTTATGGCTACACCTTC. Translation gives CASEDRVSYGYTF.

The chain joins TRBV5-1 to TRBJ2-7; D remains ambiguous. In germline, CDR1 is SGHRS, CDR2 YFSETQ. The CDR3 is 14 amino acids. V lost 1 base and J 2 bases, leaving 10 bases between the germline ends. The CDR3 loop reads CASSLNGGTYEQYF. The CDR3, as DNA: TGCGCCAGCAGCTTGAACGGCGGTACCTACGAGCAGTACTTC.

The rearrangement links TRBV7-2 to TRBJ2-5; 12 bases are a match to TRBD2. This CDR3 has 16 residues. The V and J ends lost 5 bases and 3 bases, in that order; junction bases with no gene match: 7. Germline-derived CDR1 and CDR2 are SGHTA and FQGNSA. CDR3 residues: CASSARLAGDKETQYF. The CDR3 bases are TGTGCCAGCAGCGCGCGACTAGCGGGGGATAAAGAGACCCAGTACTTC.

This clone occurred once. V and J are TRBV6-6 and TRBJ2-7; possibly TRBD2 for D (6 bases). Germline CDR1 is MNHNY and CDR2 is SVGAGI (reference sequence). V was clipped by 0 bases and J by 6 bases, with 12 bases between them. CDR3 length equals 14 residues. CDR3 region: CASSYSGRGSEQYF. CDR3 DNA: TGTGCCAGCAGTTACTCGGGCCGGGGGTCCGAGCAGTACTTC.

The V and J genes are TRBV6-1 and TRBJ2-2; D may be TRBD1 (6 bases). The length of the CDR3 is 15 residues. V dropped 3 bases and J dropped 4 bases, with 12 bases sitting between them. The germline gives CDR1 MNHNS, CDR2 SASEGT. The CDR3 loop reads CASSERQGSTGELFF. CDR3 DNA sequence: TGTGCCAGCAGTGAGCGCCAGGGGAGCACCGGGGAGCTGTTTTTT.

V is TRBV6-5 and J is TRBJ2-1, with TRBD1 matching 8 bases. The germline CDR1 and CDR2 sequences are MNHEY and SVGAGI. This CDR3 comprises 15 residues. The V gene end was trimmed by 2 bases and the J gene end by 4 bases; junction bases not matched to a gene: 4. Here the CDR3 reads CASSYAGTGYNEQFF. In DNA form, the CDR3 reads TGTGCCAGCAGTTACGCGGGGACAGGATACAATGAGCAGTTCTTC.

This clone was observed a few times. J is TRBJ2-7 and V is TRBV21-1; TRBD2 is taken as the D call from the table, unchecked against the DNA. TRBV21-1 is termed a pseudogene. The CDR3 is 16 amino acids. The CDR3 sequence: CASSKAGGGLSYEQYF. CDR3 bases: TGTGCCAGCAGCAAAGCAGGGGGGGGCTTATCCTACGAGCAGTACTTC.

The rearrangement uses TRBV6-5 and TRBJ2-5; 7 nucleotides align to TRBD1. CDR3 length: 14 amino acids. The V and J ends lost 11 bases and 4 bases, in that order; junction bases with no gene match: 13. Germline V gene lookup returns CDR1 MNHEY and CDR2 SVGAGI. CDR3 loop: CAAQDRALRETQYF. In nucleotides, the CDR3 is TGTGCCGCCCAAGACAGGGCTCTTCGAGAGACCCAGTACTTC.

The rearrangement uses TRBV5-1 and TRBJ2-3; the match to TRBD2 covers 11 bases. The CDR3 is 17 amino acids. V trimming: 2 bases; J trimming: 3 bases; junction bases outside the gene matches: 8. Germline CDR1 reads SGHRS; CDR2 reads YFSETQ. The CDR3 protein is CASSFLSSGGPTDTQYF. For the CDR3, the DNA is TGCGCCAGCAGCTTTTTGTCTAGCGGGGGGCCAACAGATACGCAGTATTTT. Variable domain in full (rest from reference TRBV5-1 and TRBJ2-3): KAGVTQTPRYLIKTRGQQVTLSCSPISGHRSVSWYQQTPGQGLQFLFEYFSETQRNKGNFPGRFSGRQFSNSRSEMNVSTLELGDSALYLCASSFLSSGGPTDTQYFGPGTRLTVL.

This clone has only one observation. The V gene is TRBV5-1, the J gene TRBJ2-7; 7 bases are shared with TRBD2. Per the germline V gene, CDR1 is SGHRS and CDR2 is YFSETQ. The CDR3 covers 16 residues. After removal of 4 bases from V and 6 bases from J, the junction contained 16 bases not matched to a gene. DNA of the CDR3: TGCGCCAGCAGCCTAACCTCCGGGACTACTAACGCCGAGCAGTACTTC. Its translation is CASSLTSGTTNAEQYF.

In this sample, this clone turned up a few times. CDR3 amino acids: CASSLDRVVNTEAFF. The CDR3 bases are TGTGCCAGCAGTCTAGACAGGGTGGTGAACACTGAAGCTTTCTTT. The rearrangement joins TRBV2 to TRBJ1-1, with 7 nucleotides matching TRBD1. In germline, CDR1 is SNHLY, CDR2 FYNNEI. The J segment lost 0 bases and the V segment lost 5 bases, leaving 6 bases of the junction unmatched. CDR3 size: 15 residues.